This T cell receptor beta chain was recorded in a study of identifying expanded T cells in peripheral blood. Study-level findings and limits: Over approximately two and four weeks, about 15 and 19 clones changed, versus 1.2 between replicates. Clone count variance between roughly 2-week samples rose with total template count.

The CDR3 covers 15 residues. Trimming stripped 2 bases from V and 0 bases from J, with 7 bases between. The V gene's germline CDR1 is LGHNA and CDR2 YSLEER. Method: immunoSEQ multiplex PCR; TCRdb's copy keeps in-frame clones and lacks some. This table has about 54,000 clones, around 90% appearing once. Note on this clone: Its target is not known.

Healthy donors had no documented immune events, such as infections, while sampled. The sequence was collected from a person between 18 and 69 years old in good health. The chain uses TRBV4-3 and TRBJ2-2; no reliable D call. The material sequenced was blood. Here the CDR3 DNA reads TGCGCCAGCAGCCAACGGCGGTCGAACACCGGGGAGCTGTTTTTT. Its protein product is CASSQRRSNTGELFF.